A selection of T cell receptor beta chains follows, all from one sample in a study of CD8 T cells in Susac syndrome. TCRdb used MiXCR to reprocess the immunoSEQ multiplex PCR reads, holding one entry per CDR3 protein. The table shows 170,000 or so distinct CDR3 sequences, with approximately 93% occurring only once. Material for sequencing was CD4+ T cells from PBMCs. Every receptor here comes from a human donor with multiple sclerosis. CDR3s include the opening cysteine and the closing phenylalanine or tryptophan. D genes are given only for firm matches. Expanded clones get a size class; other rows say once, few or many, or leave the size out.

TRBV29-1	TRBJ1-5	NA	NA	CSVVLGAGGPQHF	TGCAGCGTTGTCTTGGGGGCGGGAGGGCCCCAGCATTTT
TRBV3-1	TRBJ2-1	NA	NA	CASSLPGGRYEQFF	TGTGCCAGCAGCCTCCCAGGAGGGAGGTATGAGCAGTTCTTC
TRBV19	TRBJ2-7	NA	NA	CASSIGTGTYEQYF	TGTGCCAGTAGTATTGGAACCGGGACCTACGAGCAGTACTTC
TRBV7-8	TRBJ1-1	NA	TRBD1	CASSFPQGEKLF	TGTGCCAGCAGCTTCCCCCAGGGGGAAAAGCTCTTT
TRBV28	TRBJ2-5	NA	NA	CASSPLSFGETQYF	TGTGCCAGCAGTCCCTTGAGCTTCGGAGAGACCCAGTACTTC
TRBV4-3	TRBJ2-5	NA	NA	CASSQEPGVKTQYF	TGCGCCAGCAGCCAAGAGCCGGGGGTGAAGACCCAGTACTTC
TRBV24-1	TRBJ2-1	NA	TRBD1	CATRQGSYNEQFF	TGTGCCACTCGACAGGGCTCCTACAATGAGCAGTTCTTC
TRBV9	TRBJ2-3	NA	NA	CASSVTQSSTDTQYF	TGTGCCAGCAGCGTAACGCAGTCTAGCACAGATACGCAGTATTTT
TRBV5-1	TRBJ2-3	NA	TRBD2	CASSLAPSGGTDTQYF	TGCGCCAGCAGCTTGGCCCCTAGCGGGGGGACAGATACGCAGTATTTT
TRBV3-1	TRBJ2-1	once	TRBD2	CASSQPLGLNEQFF	TGTGCCAGCAGCCAACCCCTGGGACTAAATGAGCAGTTCTTC
TRBV12-3/TRBV12-4	TRBJ1-5	NA	NA	CASSLRENQPQHF	TGTGCCAGCAGTTTGCGGGAGAATCAGCCCCAGCATTTT
TRBV2	TRBJ2-1	NA	NA	CASSESVYNEQFF	TGTGCCAGCAGTGAAAGTGTTTACAATGAGCAGTTCTTC
TRBV5-4	TRBJ2-2	NA	NA	CASSFAIRTNTGELFF	TGTGCCAGCAGCTTTGCGATCAGAACGAACACCGGGGAGCTGTTTTTT
TRBV12-3/TRBV12-4	TRBJ2-3	NA	TRBD2	CASTGTSTFADTQYF	TGTGCCAGCACCGGGACTAGCACATTCGCGGATACGCAGTATTTT
TRBV5-1	TRBJ2-2	few	NA	CASSLDGKTYSGELFF	TGCGCCAGCAGCTTGGACGGGAAAACTTACTCCGGGGAGCTGTTTTTT
TRBV7-2	TRBJ1-2	NA	NA	CASSLEFRGGNYGYTF	TGTGCCAGCAGCTTAGAGTTCAGGGGAGGGAACTATGGCTACACCTTC
TRBV20-1	TRBJ2-7	once	NA	CSARGQYEQYF	TGCAGTGCTAGAGGGCAGTACGAGCAGTACTTC
TRBV7-8	TRBJ1-2	NA	NA	CASSLTLGRGGYTF	TGTGCCAGCAGCCTAACCCTCGGGAGGGGAGGCTACACCTTC
TRBV2	TRBJ2-1	NA	NA	CASSERFNEQFF	TGTGCCAGCAGTGAAAGGTTTAATGAGCAGTTCTTC
TRBV7-2	TRBJ2-1	NA	NA	CASSSYNNEQFF	TGTGCCAGCAGCTCCTACAACAATGAGCAGTTCTTC
TRBV29-1	TRBJ1-5	NA	NA	CSVSLGNQPQHF	TGCAGCGTGTCCCTGGGCAATCAGCCCCAGCATTTT
TRBV10-3	TRBJ1-2	NA	NA	CAISENRDAREGYTF	TGTGCCATCAGTGAGAATAGGGACGCTCGGGAGGGCTACACCTTC
TRBV3-1	TRBJ2-1	NA	NA	CASSQVSGNEQFF	TGTGCCAGCAGCCAAGTCTCCGGCAATGAGCAGTTCTTC
TRBV6-5	TRBJ2-2	NA	NA	CASSHDFPVAGELFF	TGTGCCAGCAGTCACGACTTCCCCGTCGCCGGGGAGCTGTTTTTT
TRBV4-1	TRBJ1-4	NA	TRBD1	CASSQDRDRAREKLFF	TGCGCCAGCAGCCAAGATCGGGACAGGGCCAGAGAAAAACTGTTTTTT
TRBV20-1	TRBJ1-1	NA	NA	CSARRELMNTEAFF	TGCAGTGCCCGCCGGGAGCTCATGAACACTGAAGCTTTCTTT
TRBV9	TRBJ1-2	NA	NA	CASSVSPGDWGYTF	TGTGCCAGCAGCGTAAGCCCGGGGGATTGGGGCTACACCTTC
TRBV4-3	TRBJ2-7	NA	NA	CTSSQDTRGASEQYF	TGCACCAGCAGCCAAGATACCCGGGGGGCCTCCGAGCAGTACTTC
TRBV12-3/TRBV12-4	TRBJ1-1	once	NA	CASKTQGGSTEAFF	TGTGCCAGCAAGACACAGGGTGGGAGCACTGAAGCTTTCTTT
TRBV12-3/TRBV12-4	TRBJ2-7	NA	TRBD1	CASRQGQGFSYEQYF	TGTGCCAGCAGACAGGGACAGGGATTCTCCTACGAGCAGTACTTC
TRBV28	TRBJ2-2	NA	TRBD2	CATLIAGGDTGELFF	TGTGCCACCCTAATAGCGGGAGGGGACACCGGGGAGCTGTTTTTT
TRBV29-1	TRBJ1-2	NA	NA	CSVVTGFNYGYTF	TGCAGCGTTGTCACAGGGTTCAACTATGGCTACACCTTC
TRBV12-3/TRBV12-4	TRBJ1-2	NA	NA	CASSLNGGSRGYTF	TGTGCCAGCAGTTTAAATGGTGGGAGTAGAGGCTACACCTTC
TRBV12-3/TRBV12-4	TRBJ2-1	NA	NA	CASSLRQRNGEQFF	TGTGCCAGCAGTTTGAGACAGCGGAACGGTGAGCAGTTCTTC
TRBV24-1	TRBJ1-5	NA	NA	CATSDSGGAEDQPQHF	TGTGCCACCAGTGATTCCGGCGGGGCTGAGGATCAGCCCCAGCATTTT
TRBV28	TRBJ2-6	NA	NA	CASSLGQSGANVLTF	TGTGCCAGCAGCCTCGGACAGTCTGGGGCCAACGTCCTGACTTTC
TRBV25-1	TRBJ2-2	NA	NA	CASQGPNTGELFF	TGTGCCAGTCAGGGTCCGAACACCGGGGAGCTGTTTTTT
TRBV2	TRBJ2-7	NA	NA	CASSVRHEQYF	TGTGCCAGCAGTGTTCGGCACGAGCAGTACTTC
TRBV29-1	TRBJ1-2	NA	TRBD1	CSVAKYGQGFTNYGYTF	TGCAGCGTTGCCAAATATGGACAGGGATTCACTAACTATGGCTACACCTTC
TRBV24-1	TRBJ2-5	NA	TRBD2	CATSALAGGETQYF	TGTGCCACCAGTGCCCTAGCGGGTGGGGAGACCCAGTACTTC
TRBV7-8	TRBJ2-1	once	NA	CASSNGRTGTYNEQFF	TGTGCCAGCAGCAACGGGAGGACAGGGACCTACAATGAGCAGTTCTTC
TRBV2	TRBJ1-1	NA	TRBD1	CASSAGGTEAFF	TGTGCCAGCAGCGCAGGGGGCACTGAAGCTTTCTTT
TRBV9	TRBJ2-3	NA	TRBD2	CASSISGRRKTDTQYF	TGTGCCAGCAGCATTAGCGGGAGGAGGAAGACAGATACGCAGTATTTT
TRBV7-2	TRBJ1-2	NA	NA	CASSFQGGNYGYTF	TGTGCCAGCAGCTTTCAGGGAGGGAACTATGGCTACACCTTC
TRBV18	TRBJ1-2	NA	TRBD1	CASSPAGTGEGYTF	TGTGCCAGCTCACCGGCCGGGACAGGTGAAGGCTACACCTTC
TRBV4-2	TRBJ2-1	NA	NA	CASSQEGTNSYNEQFF	TGTGCCAGCAGCCAAGAGGGTACAAACTCCTACAATGAGCAGTTCTTC
TRBV6-1	TRBJ2-7	NA	NA	CASSMAHTSYEQYF	TGTGCCAGCAGTATGGCCCACACTTCCTACGAGCAGTACTTC
TRBV10-3	TRBJ2-5	NA	TRBD1	CAIGRTGTEETQYF	TGTGCCATCGGACGTACCGGGACAGAAGAGACCCAGTACTTC
TRBV20-1	TRBJ2-3	NA	TRBD2	CSARDPLLAGSTDTQYF	TGCAGTGCTAGAGACCCGCTACTAGCGGGAAGCACAGATACGCAGTATTTT